This T cell receptor (beta chain) stems from a study of blood T cell repertoires in COVID-19. Study background: Nucleic acid was either cDNA or gDNA, and it came from T cells, B-cell-depleted T cells, or PBMCs.

How the authors handled the data: How many nucleated cells were present was estimated from reference gene primer amplification. Sequenced by immunoSEQ multiplex PCR; TCRdb stores in-frame clones only, minus some. V, J and clone size are taken as reported in that table, and D and trimming were inferred from the DNA itself. In the table there are approximately 230,000 clones, roughly 88% of which are singletons. A Seattle source enrolled patients during active infection and followed them longitudinally. Germline loops: CDR1 SQVTM, CDR2 ANQGSEA. The CDR3 sequence is 14 residues long. What was sequenced was peripheral blood. The genes are TRBV29-1 and TRBJ1-1; 10 bases map to TRBD1. This TCR derives from a woman aged 25 to 45 with COVID-19, enrolled during active disease. In nucleotides, the CDR3 is TGCATCGCCGGACAGGGGGGAGGCAACACTGAAGCTTTCTTT. Protein: CIAGQGGGNTEAFF.